What follows is one TCR beta chain and its context. The data belong to a study of patients and donors after allogeneic stem cell transplantation. Each CDR3 protein is one row after TCRdb ran MiXCR on the RT-PCR reads. Among over 350,000 distinct CDR3 sequences listed, more than 15% were seen once. The sample comprised blood, either unsorted or a sorted T cell fraction (not recorded which). This receptor was identified in a human donor who was either an allogeneic HSCT recipient or a stem cell or donor lymphocyte infusion donor (not recorded which). It is not recorded whose cells these are; they may come from a transplant donor.

CDR3 DNA sequence: TGTGCCACCAGTCCCGGACTAGCGCCGAACACCGGGGAGCTGTTTTTT. It translates to CATSPGLAPNTGELFF. The chain joins TRBV24-1 to TRBJ2-2; TRBD2 matches 9 bases. The germline CDR1 and CDR2 sequences are KGHDR and SFDVKD. With 6 bases clipped from V and 0 bases from J, the junction kept 4 bases outside the gene matches. The CDR3 has 16 amino acids.